This passage covers 9 T cell receptor beta chains from one sample sequenced in a study of blood T cell repertoires in COVID-19. The protocol was immunoSEQ multiplex PCR, while the TCRdb copy is restricted to in-frame clones and leaves out a portion. The sample consists of roughly 340,000 clones, around 87% of them appearing once. Specimen: PBMCs or T cells enriched from blood (not recorded which). Source of these receptors: a man aged 40-50 years in a cohort exposed to, infected with or recovered from COVID-19 (not recorded which).

The chain has TRBV6-5 and TRBJ2-7; 7 bases fit TRBD1. Germline assignment: CDR1 MNHEY and CDR2 SVGAGI. The CDR3 length is 15 residues. V shed 7 bases and J 1 base; nucleotides not matched to a gene: 10. DNA for the CDR3: TGTGCCAGCACCCCTAAGGGGGCAGGTTCCTACGAGCAGTACTTC. Translated: CASTPKGAGSYEQYF.

V and J are TRBV27 and TRBJ2-7, with a possible D match to TRBD1 (5 bases). Germline loops: CDR1 MNHEY, CDR2 SMNVEV (reference sequence). This CDR3 spans 13 amino acids. V lost 1 base to trimming and J lost 6 bases, with 10 bases between them. CDR3 coding DNA: TGTGCCAGCAGTTTATATTCAGGGCCCGAGCAGTACTTC. Encoded protein: CASSLYSGPEQYF.

This clone was counted a single time. The rearrangement links TRBV28 to TRBJ1-2; TRBD1 aligns across 8 bases. CDR1 is MDHEN and CDR2 is SYDVKM in the germline V gene. Trimming cost V 5 bases and J 4 bases; bases outside gene matches: 3. This CDR3 spans 13 amino acids. The CDR3 coding sequence is TGTGCCAGCAGTATCGGACAGGGCTATGGCTACACCTTC. Amino acid sequence: CASSIGQGYGYTF.

This rearrangement joins TRBV5-1 to TRBJ2-1; 8 nucleotides line up with TRBD2. The CDR3 loop spans 16 amino acids. V lost 7 bases to trimming and J lost 0 bases; unmatched junction nucleotides: 9. Germline assignment: CDR1 SGHRS and CDR2 YFSETQ. CDR3 bases: TGCGCCAGCTCCCCGTTCGGACTAGCCTCCTACAATGAGCAGTTCTTC. This translates into CASSPFGLASYNEQFF.

This rearrangement joins TRBV7-3 to TRBJ2-1, with D uncertain. Germline CDR1 and CDR2: SGHTA and FQGTGA. V was pared by 5 bases and J by 10 bases, with 12 bases between. The CDR3 totals 12 residues. The chain's CDR3 is CASSKPGGEQFF. The CDR3 bases are TGTGCCAGCAGCAAGCCGGGTGGGGAGCAGTTCTTC.

Worth noting for this clone: Mismatch with germline at one junction end may stem from a read error. J is TRBJ1-4 and V is TRBV24-1; 7 bases align to TRBD1. Germline lookup yields CDR1 KGHDR and CDR2 SFDVKD. The CDR3 has 14 residues. CDR3 residues: CATSDGTVDEKLFF. The CDR3, as DNA: TGTGCCACGAGTGACGGGACAGTGGACGAAAAACTGTTTTTT.

V is TRBV28 and J is TRBJ1-1, with a possible D match to TRBD1 (5 bases). Looked up from germline, CDR1 is MDHEN and CDR2 is SYDVKM. This CDR3 is 14 amino acids long. The V end was cut by 7 bases, the J end by 4 bases, with 16 bases between. Here the CDR3 reads CASTSPGLSTEAFF. The CDR3 DNA reads as TGTGCCAGCACCTCCCCAGGGTTAAGCACTGAAGCTTTCTTT. Drawing the rest from reference TRBV28 and TRBJ1-1, the complete variable domain is DVKVTQSSRYLVKRTGEKVFLECVQDMDHENMFWYRQDPGLGLRLIYFSYDVKMKEKGDIPEGYSVSREKKERFSLILESASTNQTSMYLCASTSPGLSTEAFFGQGTRLTVV.

The chain is built from TRBV6-2 or TRBV6-3 and TRBJ2-1, with D possibly matching TRBD1 (5 bases). The CDR3 contains 14 residues. Germline loops: CDR1 MNHEY, CDR2 SVGEGT. Trimming took off 5 bases at V and 5 bases at J, with 13 bases between the two ends. CDR3 in amino acids: CASSRQYGHNEQFF. In nucleotides, the CDR3 is TGTGCCAGCAGTCGACAGTATGGACACAATGAGCAGTTCTTC.

This sequence joins TRBV4-2 and TRBJ2-3; tentative D call: TRBD2 (6 bases). Germline V gene lookup returns CDR1 LGHNA and CDR2 YNFKEQ. The length of the CDR3 is 15 residues. V was trimmed by 6 bases and J by 5 bases, leaving 18 bases between them. In DNA form, the CDR3 reads TGTGCCAGCAGGTATACCGGGAGCCTGGGAGATACGCAGTATTTT. It encodes CASRYTGSLGDTQYF.